The clone carrying this T cell receptor (beta chain) was seen many times. There are 12 residues in the CDR3. V was trimmed by 6 bases and J by 3 bases, leaving 8 bases between them. Libraries for TCRalpha and TCRbeta carried sample barcodes and unique molecular identifiers via 5'RACE. MiXCR, applied by TCRdb to the 5' RACE reads, yields one record per CDR3 protein. Of 220,000 or so distinct CDR3 sequences in the sample, around 9.1% were seen once. This sample is drawn from a study of T-cell memory formation after mild COVID-19. Input material: PBMCs or a T cell subset sorted from them (not recorded which). This sequence originates from a young man who had mild COVID-19 (a few samples of this study predate the infection). Cell type and time point are not known. The V and J genes are TRBV12-3 or TRBV12-4 and TRBJ1-2; no clear D. The CDR3 DNA is TGTGCCAGCAGCCCTGGACACTATGGCTACACCTTC. Translated, it gives CASSPGHYGYTF.